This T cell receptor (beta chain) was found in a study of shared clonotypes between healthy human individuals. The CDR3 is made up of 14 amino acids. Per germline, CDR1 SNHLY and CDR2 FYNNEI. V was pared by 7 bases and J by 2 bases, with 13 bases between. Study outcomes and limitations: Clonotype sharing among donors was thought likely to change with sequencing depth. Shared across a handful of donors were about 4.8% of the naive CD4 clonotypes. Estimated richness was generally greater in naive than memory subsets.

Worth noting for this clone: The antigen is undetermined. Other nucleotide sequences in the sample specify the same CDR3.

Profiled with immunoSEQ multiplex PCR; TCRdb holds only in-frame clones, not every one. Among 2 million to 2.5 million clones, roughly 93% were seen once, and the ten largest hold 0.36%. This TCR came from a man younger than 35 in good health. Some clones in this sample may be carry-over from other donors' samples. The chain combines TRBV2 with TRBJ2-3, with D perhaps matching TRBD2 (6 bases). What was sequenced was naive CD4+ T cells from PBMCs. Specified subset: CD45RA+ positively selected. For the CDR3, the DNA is TGTGCCAGCACTCCGGGACTGCCCACAGATACGCAGTATTTT. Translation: CASTPGLPTDTQYF.